One T cell receptor (beta chain) is described in this entry. Its cognate antigen is unknown. J was trimmed by 5 bases and V by 6 bases; bases with no gene match: 7. The CDR3 is 14 residues long. Germline values: CDR1 MNHEY, CDR2 SVGAGI. These data are taken from a study of CD8 T cells in Susac syndrome. Study results and limitations: Regarding the TCR sequencing and HLA analysis, the study admitted that a relatively small number of individuals were involved.

The sequenced target, TCR beta, came from blood CD8+ and CD4+ T cells. It was with random hexamers that about 0.45 to 1 ug RNA was reverse transcribed. TCR beta CDR3 was amplified by immunoSEQ multiplex PCR. This amplification extended across 54 Vbeta and 13 Jbeta segments. From the immunoSEQ multiplex PCR reads, TCRdb called clonotypes with MiXCR, one entry per CDR3 protein. The sample shows about 140,000 distinct CDR3 sequences, nearly 95% of them seen only once. V usage is TRBV6-5 and J usage is TRBJ1-2; 9 bases are a match to TRBD1. The origin of this receptor is a human donor in good health. Sequenced: CD8+ T cells from PBMCs. CDR3 sequence: CASSTTGGGYGYTF. As DNA, the CDR3 is TGTGCCAGCAGCACAACAGGGGGCGGGTATGGCTACACCTTC.